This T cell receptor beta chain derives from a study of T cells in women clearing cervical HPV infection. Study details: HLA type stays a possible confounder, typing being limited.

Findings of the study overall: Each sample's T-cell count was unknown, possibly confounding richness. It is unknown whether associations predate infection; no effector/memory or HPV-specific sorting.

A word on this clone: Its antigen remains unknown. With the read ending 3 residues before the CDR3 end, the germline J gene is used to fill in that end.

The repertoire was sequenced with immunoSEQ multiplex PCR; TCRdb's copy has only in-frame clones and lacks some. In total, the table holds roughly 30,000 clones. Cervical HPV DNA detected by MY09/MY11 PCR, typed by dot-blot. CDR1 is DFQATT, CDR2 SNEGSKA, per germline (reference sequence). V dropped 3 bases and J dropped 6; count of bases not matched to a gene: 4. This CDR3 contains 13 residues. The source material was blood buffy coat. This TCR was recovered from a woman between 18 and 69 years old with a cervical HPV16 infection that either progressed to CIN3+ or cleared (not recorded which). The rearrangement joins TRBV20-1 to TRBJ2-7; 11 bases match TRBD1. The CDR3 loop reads CSASRDRGSEQYF. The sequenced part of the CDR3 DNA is TGCAGTGCTAGCCGGGACAGGGGGTCCGAG.